The TCR beta chain described here comes from a study of shared clonotypes between healthy human individuals. The method was immunoSEQ multiplex PCR; TCRdb's version includes in-frame clones alone and lacks a portion of them. The sample has some 980,000 clones, approximately 80% seen once. The V end lost 1 base, the J end lost 6 bases, and 15 bases lay between the germline ends. This CDR3 contains 15 residues. The germline V gene has CDR1 SGHAT and CDR2 FQNNGV. Specimen: memory CD4+ T cells sorted from blood. Subset specified: CD45RA-negative fraction. V usage is TRBV11-2 and J usage is TRBJ1-2; maybe TRBD1 (5 bases). The source of this sequence is a man younger than 35 in good health. The CDR3 DNA sequence: TGTGCCAGCAGCTTAGTAATCGGGGGGAACGATGGCTACACCTTC. It translates to CASSLVIGGNDGYTF.